The T cell receptor (beta chain) under discussion was sequenced for a study of early T cells in non-severe SARS-CoV-2 infection. As for the study in general: Sequencing used unsorted whole-blood bulk RNA, so chains lack pairing. Whole-study findings and limits: Missing private and CD4 specificities, VDJdb matching favored anti-spike CD8 responses.

This clonotype has ten or more counts. Its antigen is unknown. The CDR3 extends over 14 amino acids. Between the trimmed V and J ends, which lost 1 base and 4 bases, there was a span of 9 bases. Germline-derived CDR1 and CDR2 are SGHRS and YFSETQ. Individual cDNA molecules received unique molecular identifiers. One entry per CDR3 protein results from TCRdb running MiXCR on the 5' RACE reads. This repertoire shows just under 45,000 distinct CDR3 sequences, roughly 10% found once; its top ten account for more than 9.5%. The material sequenced was whole blood. The clonotype was recovered from an adult who was a healthcare worker with PCR-confirmed SARS-CoV-2 infection or an uninfected control (not recorded which). This chain uses TRBV5-1 with TRBJ1-3, with D perhaps matching TRBD1 (6 bases). CDR3 amino acids: CASSLSGVGNTIYF. CDR3 bases: TGCGCCAGCAGCTTGTCAGGGGTCGGAAACACCATATATTTT. The full variable domain, with the rest looked up from reference TRBV5-1 and TRBJ1-3, is KAGVTQTPRYLIKTRGQQVTLSCSPISGHRSVSWYQQTPGQGLQFLFEYFSETQRNKGNFPGRFSGRQFSNSRSEMNVSTLELGDSALYLCASSLSGVGNTIYFGEGSWLTVV.